This T cell receptor (beta chain) was captured in a study of cytomegalovirus exposure and HLA in healthy donors (dated by TCRdb to the late 2010s). As for the study more broadly: According to an earlier analysis of several hundred of the donors, some 180 million T cells yielded 117 million unique TCR beta sequences and about 300 Gb of sequence data. An early release covering roughly 600 HLA-typed donors comprised about 300 gigabases of sequencing data and some 79 million unique TCR sequences. The genetic ancestry cluster associated with self-reported Caucasian donors included 81% of the roughly 400 genotyped donors. The study aimed to test whether cataloging public T cell receptors could reveal signatures of past pathogen exposure. The study used immunosequencing to profile the T cell repertoires of 666 subjects and linked those repertoires to cytomegalovirus serostatus. A separate validation cohort of roughly 130 different subjects was used in addition to the roughly 620-subject first cohort. High-throughput TCR immunosequencing, statistical association of individual TCRs with disease status, and machine learning were combined to predict cytomegalovirus infection status. A later analysis re-analyzed previously published TCR beta repertoires from 666 donors and added high-resolution HLA genotyping to study TCR occurrence patterns. The later analysis used no new phenotypic data to find candidate immune exposures, relying instead on TCR beta sequences and their occurrence across donors. To decide whether each TCR beta V gene segment behaved as functional or pseudogenic, an earlier analysis of 587 of the donors relied on high-throughput TCR beta sequencing. Donor age, sex, ethnicity and CMV serostatus were compiled alongside the repertoire data. A later genetic analysis used genome-wide SNP genotypes for about 60% of the 666 donors, treating that subset as a discovery cohort. All discovery cohort repertoires had been generated using a single sequencing platform. HLA typing covered class I and class II loci at four-digit resolution. The number of donors typed differed by locus, with roughly 620-630 for A, B, C, DRB1 and DQB1, approximately 500 for DQA1, 600 to 610 for DPA1, and roughly 450 for DPB1. Five DR-DQ haplotypes were treated as single units for association and clustering because of strong linkage in the cohort. Across roughly 420 genotyped donors of the cohort, an average of about 200,000 unique TCR beta nucleotide sequences per donor were sequenced, and approximately 19% of those sequences were non-productive. Study-wide findings and limitations: V-gene and J-gene trimming of TCR beta chains was associated with a missense DCLRE1C variant in a later genetic analysis, and the association was replicated in an independent cohort. Because HLA typing was unavailable for some donors at each locus, only the typed subset was used in association tests. Because counts were too low, seventeen rarely observed V segments, including chromosome 9 orphons, were left out of the earlier analysis of 587 of the donors. Most CMV-associated TCR beta chains appeared to be HLA-restricted in a later analysis, and the HLA associations seemed to be driven largely by CMV exposure. When HLA alleles, especially DR and DQ, strongly co-occurred, attributing TCR associations to individual alleles was difficult. Correlated functional status among segregating V segments might reflect linkage disequilibrium, but an unknown experimental factor could not be ruled out. A further reported finding was that TCR beta sequences accurately predicted the HLA-A and HLA-B alleles for most subjects in the first cohort. A later analysis found that TCR association rates varied across HLA loci, with DRB1 alleles showing the most associated TCRs and HLA-C alleles the fewest. Broadly in line with IMGT annotations, most TCR beta V segments showed up in productive rearrangements about 90% or about 30% of the time in an earlier analysis of a few hundred of the donors. In both the original and validation cohorts, the classifier was reported to diagnose cytomegalovirus status with high specificity and sensitivity. Several of the top co-occurrence clusters appeared to be linked to parvovirus B19, influenza, CMV and Epstein-Barr virus, according to a later analysis. In a later analysis, HLA-associated TCR beta chains showed more clonal expansion and lower generation probabilities than non-associated chains that were equally common. CMV serostatus was the only immune exposure information available for the cohort. Most TCR sequences were seen in very few donors, while some public TCRs were found in many individuals. A cluster of highly shared sequence variants was judged likely to be a technical artifact of the sequencing pipeline. Compared with the 666-donor mean, donors in an Asian-associated ancestry cluster had fewer N-insertions in productive TCRs, according to a later genetic analysis. Because the 87-base-pair reads could not distinguish some IMGT-functional V segments, including TRBV6-2 and TRBV6-3, those segments were excluded. The study gave a list of around 170 TCR beta chains associated with cytomegalovirus. In vitro tests confirmed that a few of the cytomegalovirus-associated TCR beta chains recognize cytomegalovirus antigens. This cohort had only TCR beta chains sequenced, and the lack of alpha or paired-chain data limited which features could be detected. In a later analysis, around 17,000 TCR beta sequences were associated with specific HLA alleles at a false discovery rate of 0.05. According to the authors, the approach could potentially be generalized to other disease states and immunological phenotypes. Presence/absence analyses assumed roughly uniform sequencing depth across donors, an assumption that may not hold.

CDR1 and CDR2 are read off the germline V gene as SNHLY and FYNNEI. The CDR3 runs 16 residues from the cysteine to the phenylalanine. Only the CDR3 DNA is retained, 48 bases long and in frame from the first base. V is reduced by 0 bases and J by 11 bases, leaving a spacing of 19 bases between them. The library was made by the immunoSEQ multiplex PCR assay. For the multiplex PCR, a mixture combining 60 forward primers for TCR Vbeta segments and 13 reverse primers for TCR Jbeta segments was used. The CDR3 region of rearranged TCR beta genes was amplified from genomic DNA by a multiplex PCR assay. Amplified TCR beta libraries were sequenced as 87-base-pair reads on the Illumina HiSeq System. Per the original workflow: Across the 500 to 750 repertoires, a later analysis counted roughly 77 million unique TCR beta chains, roughly 11 million of which were shared by at least two donors. Raw reads were error-corrected and collapsed into unique sequences by a nearest-neighbor algorithm in which closely related sequences were merged to remove PCR and sequencing errors. CDR3 sequences were aligned to IMGT reference sequences to assign V, D and J gene segments. For a sequence to be retained, a match of at least six nucleotides was required to both a V gene segment and a J gene segment. Rearrangements were called productive when the CDR3 lacked stop codons and stayed in frame with V and J; all others were non-productive. Following IMGT convention, CDR3 was defined as the stretch from the second conserved V-encoded cysteine to the conserved J-encoded phenylalanine. The earlier analysis of 450 to 750 of the donors excluded any sequence lacking an unambiguous match to a single V gene segment. In an earlier analysis of several hundred of the donors, a V segment was called functional when productive rearrangements were above 56.7%, and segregating when the standard deviation between donors exceeded 5%. A statistical classification framework was developed to diagnose cytomegalovirus status using the catalog of TCR beta chain sequences. In a later analysis, V and J genes were assigned by comparing TCR nucleotide sequences against IMGT/GENE-DB human TR gene sequences. The TCRdist pipeline was used in a later analysis to assign CDR3 sequences and most-parsimonious VDJ recombination scenarios. A later analysis defined each TCR beta chain by its CDR3 amino acid sequence plus V-gene family, and excluded reads lacking a unique V-gene family. To address suspected cross-contamination and a sequencing artifact, a later analysis removed under 600 highly shared, low-generation-probability nucleotide sequences. For each public chain, a later analysis derived a clonal expansion index from normalized ranks of inferred template counts within each repertoire. In a later analysis, generation probabilities were computed using a VDJ recombination model fitted to out-of-frame rearrangements, and the results were checked against IGoR. In a later analysis, hypergeometric tests were used to score TCR-TCR, TCR-HLA and TCR-CMV co-occurrence, with a repertoire-size bias correction applied to TCR pairs. A later analysis estimated false discovery rates by permuting HLA or CMV assignments 20 times. In a later analysis, co-occurring TCRs were grouped with DBSCAN, and TCRdist sequence similarity was added when clustering was performed within HLA-allele-positive subsets. For co-occurrence clustering, repertoires with fewer than 30,000 or more than 120,000 public chains were excluded, along with several repertoires with anomalous nucleotide sharing. Imported from immuneACCESS, the table was reduced by TCRdb to in-frame sequences with V and J called. These copies leave out some clones; in studies compared against another copy, an unresolved V gene accounts for under half, and the cause of the remainder is not known. Clone size and the V and J calls come from that table; the DNA yielded D and trimming. The sample yields about 130,000 clones; about 80% were counted once. Together, the top ten hold 4% to 4.5% of the sample.

The cohort consisted of approximately 690 healthy bone marrow donors. Cohort members were all nominally healthy when sampled, although unrecorded immune exposures were likely present. The donor was CMV seronegative and was included in the group of approximately 350 seronegative cohort members. A peripheral blood sample was collected from each donor, and TCR beta sequencing was performed on peripheral blood mononuclear cells. Genomic DNA was extracted from the blood cell samples with the Qiagen DNeasy Blood Extraction Kit. With respect to this clone: Its specific antigen is unknown. One base away there is no much larger clone; base qualities are not given.

The rearranged segments are TRBV2 and TRBJ1-4, and perhaps TRBD1 as D gene, on 6 matching bases. The sample was PBMCs. This clonotype originated in a woman between 40 and 50 years old in good health and CMV-seronegative. The CDR3 loop reads CASSEAAGAGARKLFF. The nucleotides are TGTGCCAGCAGTGAAGCGGCGGGGGCGGGGGCGAGGAAACTGTTTTTT.